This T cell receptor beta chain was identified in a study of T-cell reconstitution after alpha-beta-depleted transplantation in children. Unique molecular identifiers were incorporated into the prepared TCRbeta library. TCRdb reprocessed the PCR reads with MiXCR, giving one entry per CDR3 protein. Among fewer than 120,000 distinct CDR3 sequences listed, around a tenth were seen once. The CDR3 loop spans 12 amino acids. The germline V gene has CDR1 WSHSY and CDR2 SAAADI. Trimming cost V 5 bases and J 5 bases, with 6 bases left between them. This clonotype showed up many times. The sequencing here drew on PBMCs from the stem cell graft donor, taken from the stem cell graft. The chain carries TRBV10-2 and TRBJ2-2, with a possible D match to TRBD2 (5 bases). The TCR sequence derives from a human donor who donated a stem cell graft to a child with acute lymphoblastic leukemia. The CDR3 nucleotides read TGCGCCAGCAGTACGGGAACCGGGGAGCTGTTTTTT. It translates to CASSTGTGELFF.